Reported below is one TCR beta chain. Its antigen is unidentified. This entry is derived from a study of cytomegalovirus exposure and HLA in healthy donors. The PCR used 60 Vbeta and 13 Jbeta primers. Profiled with immunoSEQ multiplex PCR; TCRdb holds only in-frame clones, not every one. The sample has 150,000 or so clones, roughly 74% seen once. Whole-study findings and limits: A prior analysis recorded that most TCR beta V segments were productive about 90% or about 30% of the time.

Sequencing input: PBMCs. This TCR came from a man younger than 35 in good health and CMV-seropositive.

The CDR3 bases are TGTGCCAGCAGCACCTCCCGGGGGAATAGCAATCAGCCCCAGCATTTT. This translates into CASSTSRGNSNQPQHF. This chain uses TRBV5-6 with TRBJ1-5; D is perhaps TRBD1 (5 bases). The CDR3 has 16 residues. V lost 4 bases and J 0 bases, leaving 14 bases between the germline ends. Germline V gene data show CDR1 as SGHDT and CDR2 as YYEEEE.